This T cell receptor beta chain is drawn from a study of blood T cell repertoires in COVID-19. The CDR3 totals 13 residues. V shed 6 bases and J shed 7 bases, with 15 bases lying between them. In germline, CDR1 is MNHEY, CDR2 SMNVEV (reference sequence). Generated by immunoSEQ multiplex PCR, the TCRdb table keeps only in-frame clones and is missing some. This sample yields a few hundred thousand clones, of which approximately 89% are seen a single time; approximately 1.8% belongs to the top ten. The clonotype was recovered from a woman aged 55-70 years who had recovered from COVID-19. This chain joins TRBV27 and TRBJ1-2; D might be TRBD1 (5 bases). Sequenced sample: PBMCs or T cells enriched from blood (not recorded which). The CDR3 sequence: CASSPQGLGGYTF. The CDR3 coding sequence is TGTGCCAGCAGCCCGCAGGGCCTTGGTGGCTACACCTTC.